These T cell receptor beta chains were read from a single sample in a study of blood T cell repertoires in COVID-19. The protocol was immunoSEQ multiplex PCR, while the TCRdb copy is restricted to in-frame clones and leaves out a portion. The data show 310,000 or so clones, around 87% seen once. Sequences were obtained from PBMCs or T cells enriched from blood (not recorded which). The receptors originated from a woman under 30 with acute COVID-19. Each CDR3 is given with its conserved first and last residue. A D gene is named only where the DNA matches it firmly. Expanded clones are given a class, and other clones once, few, many or no size at all.

TRBV4-1	TRBJ2-3	-	-	TGCGCCAGCAGCCAAGGAAATACTCCCACAGATACGCAGTATTTT	CASSQGNTPTDTQYF
TRBV7-3	TRBJ2-3	-	-	TGTGCCAGCAGCTTAACGGCAGGGACAGATACGCAGTATTTT	CASSLTAGTDTQYF
TRBV11-2	TRBJ2-1	TRBD2	-	TGTGCCAGCAGCGCAGCGGGACGTGTGGATGAGCAGTTCTTC	CASSAAGRVDEQFF
TRBV28	TRBJ1-5	-	-	TGTGCCAGCAGCTGGACAGCCTTTTATCAGCCCCAGCATTTT	CASSWTAFYQPQHF
TRBV5-1	TRBJ1-1	TRBD1	-	TGCGCCAGCAGCTTGTCGGACAGGGGGTACACTGAAGCTTTCTTT	CASSLSDRGYTEAFF
TRBV11-1	TRBJ1-5	-	-	TGTGCCAGCAGTTGGGGGCCCAATCAGCCCCAGCATTTT	CASSWGPNQPQHF
TRBV7-9	TRBJ2-2	-	-	TGTGCCACCCCTACGGGGTGGGGGCGCGAGGAGCTGTTTTTT	CATPTGWGREELFF
TRBV6-5	TRBJ1-5	-	once	TGTGCCAGCAGCGGGACACGCCTTTCCAATCAGCCCCAGCATTTT	CASSGTRLSNQPQHF
TRBV18	TRBJ1-1	-	once	TGTGCCAGCTCACCGGGGGGAGTCACTGAAGCTTTCTTT	CASSPGGVTEAFF
TRBV7-9	TRBJ2-1	-	-	TGTGCCAGCAGCCTTCCGGGGGAGTACGAGCAGTTCTTC	CASSLPGEYEQFF
TRBV5-1	TRBJ2-7	TRBD2	-	TGCGCCAGCAGCTCCTCTAGCGGGAGTTGGGAGCAGTACTTC	CASSSSSGSWEQYF
TRBV29-1	TRBJ2-1	TRBD2	-	TGCAGCGTTGATTGGCTAGCGGGAGCGGGAGAGCAGTTCTTC	CSVDWLAGAGEQFF
TRBV5-4	TRBJ2-7	TRBD2	-	TGTGCCAGCAGCTCGCACCCTAGCGGGCAATCCTACGAGCAGTACTTC	CASSSHPSGQSYEQYF
TRBV5-8	TRBJ2-5	-	-	TGTGCCAGCAGCTTGGGCAGGGCAGGGCAGACCCAGTACTTC	CASSLGRAGQTQYF
TRBV7-8	TRBJ2-5	TRBD2	-	TGTGCCAGCAGCTTAGTTGTCACTAGCGGGAGTGAGACCCAGTACTTC	CASSLVVTSGSETQYF
TRBV30	TRBJ1-6	-	-	TGTGCCTGGCAAGAGGAAGGCGCTTCACCCCTCCACTTT	CAWQEEGASPLHF
TRBV7-2	TRBJ1-1	TRBD1	-	TGTGCCAGCAGCCAATCAGGGGGGAGAAACACTGAAGCTTTCTTT	CASSQSGGRNTEAFF
TRBV25-1	TRBJ1-4	-	-	TGTGCCAGCAGTGAATGGCTTGAAACTAATGAAAAACTGTTTTTT	CASSEWLETNEKLFF
TRBV5-1	TRBJ1-2	-	-	TGCGCCAGCAGCTCAGAGACAGGAAGTTATGGCTACACCTTC	CASSSETGSYGYTF
TRBV5-1	TRBJ2-7	TRBD2	-	TGCGCCAGCAGCCACCAGAGTCGCGGGAGCTACGAGCAGTACTTC	CASSHQSRGSYEQYF
TRBV7-6	TRBJ2-2	-	once	TGTGCCAGCAGCACCCCAGGGGTGGTATCCGGGGAGCTGTTTTTT	CASSTPGVVSGELFF
TRBV4-2	TRBJ2-3	-	-	TGTGCCAGCAGCCAAGACCTCAGGGAAACGCAGTATTTT	CASSQDLRETQYF
TRBV13	TRBJ1-1	-	-	TGTGCCAGCAGCACCCGACAGGAATGGAATGAAGCTTTCTTT	CASSTRQEWNEAFF
TRBV20-1	TRBJ2-1	-	-	TGCAGTGCTAGTCTCTCCAGGGGAGGGAGGGCCGGTGAGCAGTTCTTC	CSASLSRGGRAGEQFF
TRBV4-1	TRBJ1-2	TRBD1	once	TGCGCCAGCAGCCCAGACAGGGGTTACCTTAACTATGGCTACACCTTC	CASSPDRGYLNYGYTF
TRBV6-4	TRBJ1-1	-	-	TGTGCCAGCAGATTTGGAGAGAACACTGAAGCTTTCTTT	CASRFGENTEAFF
TRBV6-1	TRBJ2-5	TRBD2	once	TGTGCCAGCAGTGAAAGGACTAGCGGGAGAGGAGAGACCCAGTACTTC	CASSERTSGRGETQYF
TRBV12-3/TRBV12-4	TRBJ2-5	-	-	TGTGCCAGCAGTCTCTCATATTTCGGGACCCAGTACTTC	CASSLSYFGTQYF
TRBV11-2	TRBJ1-1	TRBD1	once	TGTGCCAGCAGCCCTTGGACAGGGGGAGTCACTGAAGCTTTCTTT	CASSPWTGGVTEAFF
TRBV30	TRBJ1-2	TRBD1	-	TGTGCCTGGAAGGGGGCAGGGGGCGTCGGCTATGGCTACACCTTC	CAWKGAGGVGYGYTF
TRBV5-6	TRBJ1-6	-	-	TGTGCCAGCAGCTTACCGGGGAATAATTCACCCCTCCACTTT	CASSLPGNNSPLHF